This T cell receptor beta chain was recorded in a study of T cell repertoires in cytomegalovirus infection (dated by TCRdb to the late 2010s). A note on the overall study: Because public TCR beta signatures pointed to carriage of CMV infection together with the matching HLA type, the HLA type of each donor mattered for the analysis.

Instrument used: Illumina HiSeq 1500. TCRdb took the public reads, trimmed them with fastp at Q25, ran MiXCR for clone calling and kept in-frame beta chains. Rows are unified per CDR3 protein, each entry keeping the most common DNA and genes. The table for this sample lists fewer than 400,000 distinct CDR3 sequences; around 18% of them were counted only once. The ten largest clones take up about 10% of the sample. Many counts were recorded for this clonotype. Its target antigen remains unknown. Per-nucleotide qualities are absent, and no much larger clonotype sits a single base away. Overall study outcomes, separate from this receptor: The ex vivo response was dominated by HLA-C-restricted CMV-specific TCR beta clonotypes, which also provided the single most frequent clonotype in two of eight donors. Carriers of CMV infection plus the relevant HLA type were discriminated by the cumulative frequency of public TCR beta family members in the study cohort and in an independent roughly 340-donor cohort.

The CDR3 starts with the cysteine, ends with the phenylalanine, and has 14 residues. Of the read, only the CDR3 DNA is kept; its 42 bases are in frame from base 1. V is pared back by 5 bases and J by 2 bases, with 12 bases lying between the germline termini. Material for sequencing was PBMCs. This sequence was found in a human donor in good health (CMV status not recorded). Some clones in this sample may be carry-over from other donors' samples. The V and J segments used are TRBV12-3 or TRBV12-4 and TRBJ2-5; there is no confident call for the D gene. The sequenced DNA: TGTGCCAGCAGTCCCCGGAGTGGTCAAGAGACCCAGTACTTC. It translates to CASSPRSGQETQYF.